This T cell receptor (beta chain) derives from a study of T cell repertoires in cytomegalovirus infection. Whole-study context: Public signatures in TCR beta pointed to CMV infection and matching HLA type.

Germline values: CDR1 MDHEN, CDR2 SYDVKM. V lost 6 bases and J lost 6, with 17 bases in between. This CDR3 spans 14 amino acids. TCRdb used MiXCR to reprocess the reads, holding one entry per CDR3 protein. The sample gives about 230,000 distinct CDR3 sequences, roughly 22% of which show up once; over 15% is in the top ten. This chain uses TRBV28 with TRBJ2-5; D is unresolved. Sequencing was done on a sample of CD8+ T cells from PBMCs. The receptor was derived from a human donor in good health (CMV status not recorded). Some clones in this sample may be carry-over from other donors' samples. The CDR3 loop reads CASSGAGVMKTQYF. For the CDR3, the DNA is TGTGCCAGCAGCGGTGCTGGGGTTATGAAGACCCAGTACTTC.